The TCR beta chain under discussion was sequenced for a study of T cell responses to AZD1222 COVID-19 vaccine. Sequencing was performed with immunoSEQ multiplex PCR; in TCRdb, only in-frame clones are kept and a portion is missing. The sample consists of fewer than 150,000 clones, about 90% of them appearing once. This clone was counted once. Germline values: CDR1 SGHAT, CDR2 FQNNGV. The CDR3 length is 16 residues. Unmatched junction bases numbered 11, after V lost 5 bases and J lost 3 bases. This receptor was obtained from an adult in good health. This sequence joins TRBV11-2 and TRBJ1-1; TRBD1 matches at 8 bases. This material consisted of peripheral blood, taken on day 0 of AZD1222 vaccination. The CDR3 reads CASSDRQGSRYTEAFF. The CDR3 DNA follows: TGTGCCAGCAGCGACCGACAGGGGTCAAGGTACACTGAAGCTTTCTTT.